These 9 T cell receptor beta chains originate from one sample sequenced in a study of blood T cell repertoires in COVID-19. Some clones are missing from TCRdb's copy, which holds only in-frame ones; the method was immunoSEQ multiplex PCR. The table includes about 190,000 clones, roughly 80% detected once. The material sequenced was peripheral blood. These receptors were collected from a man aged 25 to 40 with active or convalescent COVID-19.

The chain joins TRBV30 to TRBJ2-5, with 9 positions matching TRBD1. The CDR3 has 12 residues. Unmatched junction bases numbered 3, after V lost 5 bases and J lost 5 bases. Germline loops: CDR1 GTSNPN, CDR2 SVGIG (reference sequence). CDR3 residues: CAWGDRAETQYF. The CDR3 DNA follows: TGTGCCTGGGGGGACAGGGCGGAGACCCAGTACTTC. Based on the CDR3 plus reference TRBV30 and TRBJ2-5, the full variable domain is SQTIHQWPATLVQPVGSPLSLECTVEGTSNPNLYWYRQAAGRGLQLLFYSVGIGQISSEVPQNLSASRPQDRQFILSSKKLLLSDSGFYLCAWGDRAETQYFGPGTRLLVL.

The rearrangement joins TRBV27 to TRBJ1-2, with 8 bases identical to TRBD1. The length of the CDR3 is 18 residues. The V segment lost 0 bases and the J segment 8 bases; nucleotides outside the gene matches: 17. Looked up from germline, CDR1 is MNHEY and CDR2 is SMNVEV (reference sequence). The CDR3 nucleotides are TGTGCCAGCAGTTTATCCGGACAGGGAAGACAAGTTTTGGGAGGCTACACCTTC. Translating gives CASSLSGQGRQVLGGYTF.

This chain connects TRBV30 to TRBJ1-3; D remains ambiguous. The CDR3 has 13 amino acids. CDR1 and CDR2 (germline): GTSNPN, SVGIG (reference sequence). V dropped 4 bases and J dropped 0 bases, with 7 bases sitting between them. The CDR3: CAWKAVSGNTIYF. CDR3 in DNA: TGTGCCTGGAAGGCGGTCTCTGGAAACACCATATATTTT.

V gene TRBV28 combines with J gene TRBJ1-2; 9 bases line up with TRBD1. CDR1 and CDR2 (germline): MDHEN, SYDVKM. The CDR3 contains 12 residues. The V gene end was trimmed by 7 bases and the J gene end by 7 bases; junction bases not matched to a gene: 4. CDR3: CASTRDRVGYTF. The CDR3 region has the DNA TGTGCCAGCACCCGGGACAGGGTTGGCTACACCTTC.

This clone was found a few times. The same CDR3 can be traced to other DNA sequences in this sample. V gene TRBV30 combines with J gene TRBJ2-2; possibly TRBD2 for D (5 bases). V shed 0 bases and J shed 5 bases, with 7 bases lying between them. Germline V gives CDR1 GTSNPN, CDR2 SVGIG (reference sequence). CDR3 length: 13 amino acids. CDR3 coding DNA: TGTGCCTGGAGTGTGTCGGGGACCGGGGAGCTGTTTTTT. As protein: CAWSVSGTGELFF.

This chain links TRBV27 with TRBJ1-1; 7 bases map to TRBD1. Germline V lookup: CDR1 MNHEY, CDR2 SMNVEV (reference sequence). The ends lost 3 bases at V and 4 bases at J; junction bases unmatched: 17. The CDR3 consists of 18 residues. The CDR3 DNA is TGTGCCAGCAGTTTCCCACCTCTCAGACAGGGTCAGCGCACTGAAGCTTTCTTT. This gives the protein CASSFPPLRQGQRTEAFF.

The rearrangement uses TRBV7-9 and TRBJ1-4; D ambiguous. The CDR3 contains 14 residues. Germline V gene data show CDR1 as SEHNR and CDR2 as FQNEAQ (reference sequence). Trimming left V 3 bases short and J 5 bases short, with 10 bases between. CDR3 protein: CASSFRGENEKLFF. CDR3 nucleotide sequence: TGTGCCAGCAGCTTCCGCGGTGAAAATGAAAAACTGTTTTTT.

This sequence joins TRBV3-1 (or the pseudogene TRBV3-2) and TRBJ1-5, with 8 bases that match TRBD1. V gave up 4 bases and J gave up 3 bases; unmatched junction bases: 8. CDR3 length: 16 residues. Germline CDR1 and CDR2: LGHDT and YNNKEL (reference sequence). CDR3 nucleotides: TGTGCCAGCAGCCCTAGGACAGGGACGGCCAATCAGCCCCAGCATTTT. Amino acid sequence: CASSPRTGTANQPQHF.

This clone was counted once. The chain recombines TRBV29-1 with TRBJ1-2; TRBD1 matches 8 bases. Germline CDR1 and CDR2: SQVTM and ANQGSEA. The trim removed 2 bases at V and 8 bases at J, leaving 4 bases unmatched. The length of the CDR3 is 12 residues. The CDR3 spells CSVERDRYGYTF. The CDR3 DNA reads TGCAGCGTTGAACGGGACAGGTACGGCTACACCTTC.